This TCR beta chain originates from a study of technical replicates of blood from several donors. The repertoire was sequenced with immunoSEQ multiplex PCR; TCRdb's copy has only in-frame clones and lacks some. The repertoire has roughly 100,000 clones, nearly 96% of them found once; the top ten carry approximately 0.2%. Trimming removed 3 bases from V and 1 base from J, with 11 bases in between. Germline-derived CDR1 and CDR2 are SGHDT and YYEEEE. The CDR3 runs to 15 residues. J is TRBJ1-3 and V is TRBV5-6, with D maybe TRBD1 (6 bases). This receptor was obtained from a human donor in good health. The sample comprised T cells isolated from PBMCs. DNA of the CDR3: TGTGCCAGCAGCTCTATAAGGGGGTCTGGAAACACCATATATTTT. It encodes CASSSIRGSGNTIYF.